This T cell receptor (beta chain) was recovered during a study of CD8 T cells in ankylosing spondylitis. The V and J ends lost 4 bases and 6 bases, in that order; junction bases with no gene match: 9. CDR1 is SGHRS, CDR2 YFSETQ, per germline. There are 14 residues in the CDR3. Construction of TCR beta libraries was performed using quantitative 5'-RACE with molecular barcodes. TCRdb independently ran MiXCR on the 5' RACE reads; one entry per CDR3 protein. The sample records approximately 200,000 distinct CDR3 sequences, over 10% being singletons. Notes on the study in general: Reactive arthritis synovial fluid and blood were previously reported to contain some motif variants. There was a TCR beta motif, made of several highly homologous variants, that appeared characteristic of ankylosing spondylitis blood.

This clonotype has just a few counts. Its antigen remains unidentified. The gene calls are TRBV5-1 and TRBJ1-1; 7 nucleotides agree with TRBD1. Sequences were obtained from blood, either unsorted or a sorted T cell fraction (not recorded which). The TCR was taken from a male donor with ankylosing spondylitis or in good health (not recorded which). Here the CDR3 DNA reads TGCGCCAGCAGCCGGACAGGCCAGGACCCTGAAGCTTTCTTT. Amino acids: CASSRTGQDPEAFF.